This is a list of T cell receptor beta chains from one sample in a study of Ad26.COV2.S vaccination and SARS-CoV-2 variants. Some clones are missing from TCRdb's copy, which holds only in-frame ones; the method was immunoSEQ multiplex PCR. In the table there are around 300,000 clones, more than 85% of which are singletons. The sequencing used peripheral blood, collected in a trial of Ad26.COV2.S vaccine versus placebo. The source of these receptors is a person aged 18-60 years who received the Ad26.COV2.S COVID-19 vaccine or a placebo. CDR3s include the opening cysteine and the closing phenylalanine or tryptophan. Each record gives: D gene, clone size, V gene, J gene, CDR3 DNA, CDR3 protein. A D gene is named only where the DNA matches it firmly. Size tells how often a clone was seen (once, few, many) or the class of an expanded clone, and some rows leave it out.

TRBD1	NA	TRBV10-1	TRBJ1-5	TGCGCCAGCAGTGCGGGACAGGGGAATCAGCCCCAGCATTTT	CASSAGQGNQPQHF
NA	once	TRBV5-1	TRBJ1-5	TGCGCCAGCAGCTTGGATGGGGGTGGCGGCAATCAGCCCCAGCATTTT	CASSLDGGGGNQPQHF
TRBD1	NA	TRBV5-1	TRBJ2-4	TGCGCCAGCAGCCTATCACCGGGACAGGGTATCAAAAACATTCAGTACTTC	CASSLSPGQGIKNIQYF
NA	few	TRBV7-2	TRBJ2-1	TGTGCCAGCAGCGTAGACCCATACAATGAGCAGTTCTTC	CASSVDPYNEQFF
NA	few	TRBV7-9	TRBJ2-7	TGTGCCAGCAGCTTATTAGGCAGGGAAGGGTCATCCTACGAGCAGTACTTC	CASSLLGREGSSYEQYF
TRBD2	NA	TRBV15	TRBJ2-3	TGTGCCACCAGCAGAGCAGGGACTAGCGGAGATACGCAGTATTTT	CATSRAGTSGDTQYF
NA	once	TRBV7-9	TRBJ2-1	TGTGCCAGCAGCTTAGGGGGAGATCTCAATGAGCAGTTCTTC	CASSLGGDLNEQFF
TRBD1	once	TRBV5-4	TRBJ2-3	TGTGCCAGCAGCGAGGCGACAGGGTCGGATACGCAGTATTTT	CASSEATGSDTQYF
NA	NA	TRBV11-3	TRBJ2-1	TGTGCCAGCAGCTTAGGTGGGGGCCCCCCAAATGAGCAGTTCTTC	CASSLGGGPPNEQFF
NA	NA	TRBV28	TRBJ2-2	TGTGCCAGCAGCTCGGGGCAGCCTGGGACCGGGGAGCTGTTTTTT	CASSSGQPGTGELFF
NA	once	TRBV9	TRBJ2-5	TGTGCCAGCAGCGTAGGGGGCAGGGGAGAGACCCAGTACTTC	CASSVGGRGETQYF
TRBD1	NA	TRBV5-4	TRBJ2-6	TGTGCCAGCAGCCCCCAGGGGGCTGGGGCCAACGTCCTGACTTTC	CASSPQGAGANVLTF
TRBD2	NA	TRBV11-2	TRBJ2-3	TGTGCCAGCAGCTTTCTGGGACTAGCGGGAGGGGGCACAGATACGCAGTATTTT	CASSFLGLAGGGTDTQYF
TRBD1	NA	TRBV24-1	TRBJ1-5	TGTGCCACCTCAGGGGGCTCACGTCAGCCCCAGCATTTT	CATSGGSRQPQHF
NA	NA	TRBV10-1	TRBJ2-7	TGCGCCAGCAGTGACAGCTACGAGCAGTACTTC	CASSDSYEQYF
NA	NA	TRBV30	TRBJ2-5	TGTGCCTGGAATGGACGGAATAACCAAGAGACCCAGTACTTC	CAWNGRNNQETQYF
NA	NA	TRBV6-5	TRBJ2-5	TGTGCCAGCAGTTACTCTATAAGGGAGACCCAGTACTTC	CASSYSIRETQYF
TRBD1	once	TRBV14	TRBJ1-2	TGTGCCAGCAGCCAAGAACGCTTCCAGGGGGTGTATGGCTACACCTTC	CASSQERFQGVYGYTF
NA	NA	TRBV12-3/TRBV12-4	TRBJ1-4	TGTGCCAGCAGTTTGGGGGGTGAAAAACTGTTTTTT	CASSLGGEKLFF
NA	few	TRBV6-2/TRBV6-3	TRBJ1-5	TGTGCCAGCAGTTACGGAGGGGCTGGGGCCCAGCCCCAGCATTTT	CASSYGGAGAQPQHF
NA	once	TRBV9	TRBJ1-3	TGTGCCAGCAGCGCTCTAGACAGCCCTTCTGGAAACACCATATATTTT	CASSALDSPSGNTIYF
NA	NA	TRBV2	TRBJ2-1	TGTGCCAGCAGCATACTACTAGGGGGGAGCTCCTACAATGAGCAGTTCTTC	CASSILLGGSSYNEQFF
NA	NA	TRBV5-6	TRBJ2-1	TGTGCCAGCAGCTTGGCAGACCCCTACAATGAGCAGTTCTTC	CASSLADPYNEQFF
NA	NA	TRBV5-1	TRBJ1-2	TGCGCCAGCAGCTTGGCCCCTCGGGACGGGTTTGGGGGCTACACCTTC	CASSLAPRDGFGGYTF
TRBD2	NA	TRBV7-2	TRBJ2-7	TGTGCCAGCAGCTCTAAGCGACTAGCGGGGGCTGAAAGTTACGAGCAGTACTTC	CASSSKRLAGAESYEQYF
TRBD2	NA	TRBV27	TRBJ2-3	TGTGCTACTCAAACACTAGCGGGGGGTCATACCACAGATACGCAGTATTTT	CATQTLAGGHTTDTQYF
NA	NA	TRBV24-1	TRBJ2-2	TGTGCCACCAGTGATTCGATCGGCTCCTCTCGCACCGGGGAGCTGTTTTTT	CATSDSIGSSRTGELFF
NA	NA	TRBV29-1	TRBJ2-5	TGCAGCGCCTCCGAGCTACAAGAGACCCAGTACTTC	CSASELQETQYF
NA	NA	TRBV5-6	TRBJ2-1	TGTGCCAGCAGCCAAAGCTCCTACAATGAGCAGTTCTTC	CASSQSSYNEQFF
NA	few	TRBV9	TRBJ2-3	TGTGCCAGCAGCCGGGCCGAGGGCCGTGCAACAGATACGCAGTATTTT	CASSRAEGRATDTQYF
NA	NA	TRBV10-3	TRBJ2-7	TGTGCCATCAAGGTCGCGGGCGTAAACGAGCAGTACTTC	CAIKVAGVNEQYF
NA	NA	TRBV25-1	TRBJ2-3	TGTGCCAGCAGTGAGTCTCTGAGGGCTGGCACAGATACGCAGTATTTT	CASSESLRAGTDTQYF
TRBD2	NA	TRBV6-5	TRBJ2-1	TGTGCCAGCATAACTAGCGGGAGGGTGAATGAGCAGTTCTTC	CASITSGRVNEQFF
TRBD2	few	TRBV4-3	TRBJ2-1	TGCGCCAGCAGCCAAGGAACTAGCGGGTACAATGAGCAGTTCTTC	CASSQGTSGYNEQFF
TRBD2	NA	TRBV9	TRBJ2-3	TGTGCCAGCAGCGTAGCCGGGGGAGGGCCGAATACGCAGTATTTT	CASSVAGGGPNTQYF
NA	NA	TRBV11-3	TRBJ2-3	TGTGCCAGCAGGGGGGGAAGCACAGATACGCAGTATTTT	CASRGGSTDTQYF
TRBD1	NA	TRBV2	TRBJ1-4	TGTGCCAGCAGTCGGGACAGGAAAGCGACTAATGAAAAACTGTTTTTT	CASSRDRKATNEKLFF
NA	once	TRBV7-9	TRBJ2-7	TGTGCCAGCAGCTTAGGGTACAGCGTTATAAGCTCCTACGAGCAGTACTTC	CASSLGYSVISSYEQYF
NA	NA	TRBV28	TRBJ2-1	TGTGCCAGCAGTTTCGTAGGGCCTGGGGACAATGAGCAGTTCTTC	CASSFVGPGDNEQFF
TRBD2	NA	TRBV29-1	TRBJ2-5	TGCAGCGTTACGTCGGGGGGGCAAGAGACCCAGTACTTC	CSVTSGGQETQYF
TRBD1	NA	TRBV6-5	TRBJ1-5	TGTGCCAGCGCAATGACAGGGGTTCGGAATCAGCCCCAGCATTTT	CASAMTGVRNQPQHF
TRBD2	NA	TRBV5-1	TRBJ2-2	TGCGCCAGCACCCCCGGACTAGCGGGGGGCTACGTCACCGGGGAGCTGTTTTTT	CASTPGLAGGYVTGELFF
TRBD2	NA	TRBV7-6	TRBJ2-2	TGTGCCAGCAGCTTAGAAGGGAGGGGCAGTTCGAACACCGGGGAGCTGTTTTTT	CASSLEGRGSSNTGELFF
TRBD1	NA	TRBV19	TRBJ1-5	TGTGCCAGTAGTCCAGGACAGGGTAGCAATCAGCCCCAGCATTTT	CASSPGQGSNQPQHF
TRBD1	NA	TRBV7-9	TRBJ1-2	TGTGCCAGCAGCTTAGGACAGGGAGCGTATGGCTACACCTTC	CASSLGQGAYGYTF
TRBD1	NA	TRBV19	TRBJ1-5	TGTGCCAGTAGTGCCCCTAGACAGGGGGTGAATCAGCCCCAGCATTTT	CASSAPRQGVNQPQHF
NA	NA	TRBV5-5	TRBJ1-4	TGTGCCAGCAGCTCCCTCCAGGGTGACGGTGCAACTAATGAAAAACTGTTTTTT	CASSSLQGDGATNEKLFF
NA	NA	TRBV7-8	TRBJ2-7	TGTGCCAGCAGCTTTTTAAAGTTCGCGGGAAGCTCCTACGAGCAGTACTTC	CASSFLKFAGSSYEQYF
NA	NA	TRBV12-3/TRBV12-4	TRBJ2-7	TGTGCCAGCAGTGAGAGCTCCTACGAGCAGTACTTC	CASSESSYEQYF
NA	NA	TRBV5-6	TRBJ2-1	TGTGCCAGCAGCTTGCGTCGGACCCACTACAATGAGCAGTTCTTC	CASSLRRTHYNEQFF
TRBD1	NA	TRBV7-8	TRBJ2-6	TGTGCCAGCAGCTTAGGGGACAGGAGACCTGGGGCCAACGTCCTGACTTTC	CASSLGDRRPGANVLTF
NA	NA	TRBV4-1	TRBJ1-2	TGCGCCAGCAGCCCTGAGAGGCGAACCGTATATGGCTACACCTTC	CASSPERRTVYGYTF
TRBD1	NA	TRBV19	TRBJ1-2	TGTGCCAGTAGCTCAGGGGGCGTTGCTTTTGGCTACACCTTC	CASSSGGVAFGYTF
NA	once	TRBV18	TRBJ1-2	TGTGCCAGCTCACTTCCGGCCAGCCACCCCTCCGGCTACACCTTC	CASSLPASHPSGYTF
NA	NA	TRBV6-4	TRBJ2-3	TGTGCCAGCTCCCGGGACCTGGGCACAGATACGCAGTATTTT	CASSRDLGTDTQYF
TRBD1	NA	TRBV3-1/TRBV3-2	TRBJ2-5	TGTGCCAGCAGCCAAGGTACAGGGGATCGGTTAGAGACCCAGTACTTC	CASSQGTGDRLETQYF
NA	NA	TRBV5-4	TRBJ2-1	TGTGCCAGCAACGGCCCGGCGGGGTACAATGAGCAGTTCTTC	CASNGPAGYNEQFF
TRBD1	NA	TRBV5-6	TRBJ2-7	TGTGCCAGCAGCCCCCCGGACAGGGGATACTCCTACGAGCAGTACTTC	CASSPPDRGYSYEQYF
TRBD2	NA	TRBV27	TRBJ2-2	TGTGCCAGCAACAAAGGACTAGCGGAGAACACCGGGGAGCTGTTTTTT	CASNKGLAENTGELFF